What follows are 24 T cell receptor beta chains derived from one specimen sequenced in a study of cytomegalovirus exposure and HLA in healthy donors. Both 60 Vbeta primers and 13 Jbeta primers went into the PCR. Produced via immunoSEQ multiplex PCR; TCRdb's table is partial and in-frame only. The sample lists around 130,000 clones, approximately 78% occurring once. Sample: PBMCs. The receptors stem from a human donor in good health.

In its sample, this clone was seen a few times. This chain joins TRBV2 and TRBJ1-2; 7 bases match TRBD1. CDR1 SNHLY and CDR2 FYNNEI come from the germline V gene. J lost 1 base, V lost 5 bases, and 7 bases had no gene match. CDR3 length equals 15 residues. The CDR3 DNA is TGTGCCAGCAGTTTGACCAGGGGGGTTAACTATGGCTACACCTTC. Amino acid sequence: CASSLTRGVNYGYTF.

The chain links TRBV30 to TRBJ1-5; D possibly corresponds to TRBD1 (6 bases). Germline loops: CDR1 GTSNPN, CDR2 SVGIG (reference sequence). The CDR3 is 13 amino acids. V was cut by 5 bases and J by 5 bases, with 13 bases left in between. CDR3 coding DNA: TGTGCCTGGGGAACAGGGATTTATCAGCCCCAGCATTTT. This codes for CAWGTGIYQPQHF. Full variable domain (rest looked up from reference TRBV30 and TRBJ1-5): SQTIHQWPATLVQPVGSPLSLECTVEGTSNPNLYWYRQAAGRGLQLLFYSVGIGQISSEVPQNLSASRPQDRQFILSSKKLLLSDSGFYLCAWGTGIYQPQHFGDGTRLSIL.

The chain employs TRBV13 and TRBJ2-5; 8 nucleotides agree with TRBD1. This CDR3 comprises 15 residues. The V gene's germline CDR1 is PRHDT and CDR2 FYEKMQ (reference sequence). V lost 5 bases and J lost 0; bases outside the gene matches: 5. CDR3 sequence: CASSRRTGYQETQYF. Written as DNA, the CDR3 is TGTGCCAGCAGCCGGCGGACAGGGTACCAAGAGACCCAGTACTTC.

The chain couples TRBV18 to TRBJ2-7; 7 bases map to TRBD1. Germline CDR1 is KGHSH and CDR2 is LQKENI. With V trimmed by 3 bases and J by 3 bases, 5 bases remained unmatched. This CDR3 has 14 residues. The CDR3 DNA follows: TGTGCCAGCTCACCGTCGACAGGGCACTACGAGCAGTACTTC. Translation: CASSPSTGHYEQYF.

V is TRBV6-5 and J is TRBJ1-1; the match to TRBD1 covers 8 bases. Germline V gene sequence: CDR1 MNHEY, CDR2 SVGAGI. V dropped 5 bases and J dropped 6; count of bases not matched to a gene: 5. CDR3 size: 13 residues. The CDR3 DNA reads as TGTGCCAGCAGTGCCGGGACAGGATCTGAAGCTTTCTTT. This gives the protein CASSAGTGSEAFF.

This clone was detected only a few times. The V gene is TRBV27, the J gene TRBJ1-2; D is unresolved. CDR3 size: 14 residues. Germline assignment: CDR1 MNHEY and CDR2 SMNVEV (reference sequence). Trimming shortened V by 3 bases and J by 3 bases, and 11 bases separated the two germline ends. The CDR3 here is CASSFAGDYYGYTF. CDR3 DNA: TGTGCCAGCAGTTTTGCCGGAGACTACTATGGCTACACCTTC.

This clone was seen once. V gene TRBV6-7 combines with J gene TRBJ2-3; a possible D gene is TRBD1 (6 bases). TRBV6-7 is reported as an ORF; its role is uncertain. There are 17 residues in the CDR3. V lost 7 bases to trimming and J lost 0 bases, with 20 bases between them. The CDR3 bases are TGTGCCAGCATCCAACACCGCAGGGGAATAAGCACAGATACGCAGTATTTT. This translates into CASIQHRRGISTDTQYF.

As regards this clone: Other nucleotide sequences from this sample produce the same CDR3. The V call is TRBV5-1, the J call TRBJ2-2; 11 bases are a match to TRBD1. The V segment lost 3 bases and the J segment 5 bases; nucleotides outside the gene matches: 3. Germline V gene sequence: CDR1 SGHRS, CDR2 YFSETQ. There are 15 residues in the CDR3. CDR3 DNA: TGCGCCAGCAGCTCCGGACAGGGGGCGACCGGGGAGCTGTTTTTT. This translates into CASSSGQGATGELFF.

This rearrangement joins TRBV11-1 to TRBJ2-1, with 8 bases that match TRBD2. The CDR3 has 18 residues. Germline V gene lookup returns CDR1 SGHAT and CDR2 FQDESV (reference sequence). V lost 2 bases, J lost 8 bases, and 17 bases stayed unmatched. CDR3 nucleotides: TGTGCCAGCAGCTTAAACTCGGCGAGCGGGAGACACCCGGATGAGCAGTTCTTC. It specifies CASSLNSASGRHPDEQFF.

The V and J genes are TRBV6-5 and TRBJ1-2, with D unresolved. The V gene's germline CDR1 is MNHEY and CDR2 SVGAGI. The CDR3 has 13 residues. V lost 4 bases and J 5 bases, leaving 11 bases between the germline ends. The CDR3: CASSSRGGYGYTF. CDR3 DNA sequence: TGTGCCAGCAGTTCTCGGGGAGGGTATGGCTACACCTTC.

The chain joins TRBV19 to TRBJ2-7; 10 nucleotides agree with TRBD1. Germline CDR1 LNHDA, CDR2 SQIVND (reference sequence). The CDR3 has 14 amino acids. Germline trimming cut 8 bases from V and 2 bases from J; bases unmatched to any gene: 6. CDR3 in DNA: TGTGCCAGTGGAGACAGGGGGCTGCCCTACGAGCAGTACTTC. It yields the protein CASGDRGLPYEQYF.

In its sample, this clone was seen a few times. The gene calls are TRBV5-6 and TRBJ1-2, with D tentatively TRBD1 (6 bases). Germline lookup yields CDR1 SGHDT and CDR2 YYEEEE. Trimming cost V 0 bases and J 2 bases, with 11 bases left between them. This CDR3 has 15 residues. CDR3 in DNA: TGTGCCAGCAGCTTGGCGGCAGGGGTAAACTATGGCTACACCTTC. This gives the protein CASSLAAGVNYGYTF.

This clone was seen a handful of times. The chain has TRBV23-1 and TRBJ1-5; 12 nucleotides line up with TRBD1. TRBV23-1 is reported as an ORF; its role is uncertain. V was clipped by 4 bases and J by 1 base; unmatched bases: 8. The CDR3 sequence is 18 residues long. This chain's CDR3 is CASSRPGQGARSNQPQHF. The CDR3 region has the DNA TGCGCCAGCAGTCGCCCGGGACAGGGGGCCCGAAGCAATCAGCCCCAGCATTTT.

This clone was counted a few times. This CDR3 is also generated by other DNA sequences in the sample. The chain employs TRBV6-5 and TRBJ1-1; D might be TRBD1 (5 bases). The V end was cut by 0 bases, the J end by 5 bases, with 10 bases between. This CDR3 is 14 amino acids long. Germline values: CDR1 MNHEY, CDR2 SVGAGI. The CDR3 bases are TGTGCCAGCAGTTACTCGGCAGGGCGAACTGAAGCTTTCTTT. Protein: CASSYSAGRTEAFF.

CDR3 DNA sequence: TGTGCCAGCAGCCTCATGTTTTCGGGGGAGACCCAGTACTTC. Translating it yields CASSLMFSGETQYF. The gene calls are TRBV7-7 and TRBJ2-5, with a possible D match to TRBD2 (5 bases). The CDR3 loop spans 14 amino acids. V was cut by 5 bases and J by 5 bases, with 15 bases left in between. Germline V lookup: CDR1 SSHAT, CDR2 FNYEAQ (reference sequence).

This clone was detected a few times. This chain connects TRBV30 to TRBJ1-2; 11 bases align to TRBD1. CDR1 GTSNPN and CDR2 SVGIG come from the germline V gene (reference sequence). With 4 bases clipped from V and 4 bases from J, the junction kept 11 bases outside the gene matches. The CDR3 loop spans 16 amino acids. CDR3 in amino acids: CAWNAKGTGGFYGYTF. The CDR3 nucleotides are TGTGCCTGGAACGCCAAGGGGACAGGGGGGTTCTATGGCTACACCTTC.

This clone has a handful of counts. CDR3 bases: TGTGCCAGCGGCCTAGCTTCCTACAATGAGCAGTTCTTC. It is translated as CASGLASYNEQFF. The chain has TRBV28 and TRBJ2-1; D is possibly TRBD2 (5 bases). The CDR3 consists of 13 residues. Deletions cut 8 bases from V and 1 base from J, with 9 bases between. In germline, CDR1 is MDHEN, CDR2 SYDVKM.

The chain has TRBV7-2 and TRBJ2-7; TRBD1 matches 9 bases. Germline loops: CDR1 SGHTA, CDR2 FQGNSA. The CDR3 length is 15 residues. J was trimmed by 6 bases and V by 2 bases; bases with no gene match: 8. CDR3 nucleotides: TGTGCCAGCAGCTTAACCGGGACAGGGCCCCGCGAGCAGTACTTC. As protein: CASSLTGTGPREQYF.

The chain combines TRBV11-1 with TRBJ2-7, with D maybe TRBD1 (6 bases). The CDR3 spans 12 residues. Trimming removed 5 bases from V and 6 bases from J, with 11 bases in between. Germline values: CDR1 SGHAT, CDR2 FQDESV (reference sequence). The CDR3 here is CASSRTAFEQYF. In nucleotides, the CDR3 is TGTGCCAGCAGCCGGACAGCCTTCGAGCAGTACTTC.

CDR3 residues: CSVAYGLFTGELFF. CDR3 coding DNA: TGCAGCGTCGCGTATGGACTGTTCACCGGGGAGCTGTTTTTT. The chain carries TRBV29-1 and TRBJ2-2, with D perhaps TRBD2 (5 bases). Germline V gives CDR1 SQVTM, CDR2 ANQGSEA. This CDR3 comprises 14 residues. V lost 6 bases and J 4 bases, leaving 15 bases between the germline ends.

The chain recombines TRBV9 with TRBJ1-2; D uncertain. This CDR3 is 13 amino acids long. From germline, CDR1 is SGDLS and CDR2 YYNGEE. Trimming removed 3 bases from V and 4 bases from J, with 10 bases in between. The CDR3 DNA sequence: TGTGCCAGCAGCGCACTAGGCTTCTATGGCTACACCTTC. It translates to CASSALGFYGYTF.

CDR3 nucleotides: TGTGCCAGCAGTTTTTTGGTGGCGGGATTCTACAATGAGCAGTTCTTC. Its protein product is CASSFLVAGFYNEQFF. The V and J genes are TRBV28 and TRBJ2-1, with D tentatively TRBD2 (6 bases). CDR3 length: 16 amino acids. Germline V gene lookup returns CDR1 MDHEN and CDR2 SYDVKM. V lost 3 bases and J lost 3, with 15 bases in between.

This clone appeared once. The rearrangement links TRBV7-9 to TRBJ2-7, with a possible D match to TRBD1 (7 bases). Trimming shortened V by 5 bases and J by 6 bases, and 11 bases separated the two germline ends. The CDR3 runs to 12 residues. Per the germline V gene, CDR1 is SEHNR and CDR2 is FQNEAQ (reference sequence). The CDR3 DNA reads TGTGCCAGCAGCCTTCAGGGGGGCGAGCAGTACTTC. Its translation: CASSLQGGEQYF.

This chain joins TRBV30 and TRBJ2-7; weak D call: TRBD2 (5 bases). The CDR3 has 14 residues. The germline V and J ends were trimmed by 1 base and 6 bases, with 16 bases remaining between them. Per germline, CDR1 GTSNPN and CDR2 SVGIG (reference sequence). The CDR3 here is CAWSEGRGIGEQYF. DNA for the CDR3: TGTGCCTGGAGTGAGGGTAGAGGGATCGGCGAGCAGTACTTC.